The 32 T cell receptor beta chains presented below share a single source sample, sequenced in a study of T cell changes during pregnancy in multiple sclerosis (dated by TCRdb to the late 2010s). The library relied on the immunoSEQ multiplex PCR assay. This immuneACCESS table, as held by TCRdb, lists in-frame sequences with V and J called but not all clones. Of the missing ones, under half trace to an unresolved V gene in checked studies; the others have no known cause. Here the sample has over 50,000 clones; around nine tenths occur a single time. The ten largest account for over 1.2% of the sample. Sequences were derived from peripheral blood, sampled in the third trimester of pregnancy. All receptors derive from a female donor in good health, enrolled as a control in a pregnancy study.

The chain combines TRBV5-1 with TRBJ2-5, with D possibly TRBD2 on 6 matching bases. Per the germline V gene, CDR1 is SGHRS and CDR2 is YFSETQ. The CDR3 covers 12 residues. Trimming left V 6 bases short and J 2 bases short, with 8 bases between. This CDR3 reads CASTRGQETQYF. As DNA, the CDR3 is TGCGCCAGCACTCGGGGGCAAGAGACCCAGTACTTC.

The rearrangement links TRBV6-6 to TRBJ1-1, with unresolved D. Trimming cost V 7 bases and J 8 bases, with 17 bases left between them. CDR3 length equals 13 residues. Germline CDR1 is MNHNY and CDR2 is SVGAGI (reference sequence). CDR3 sequence: CASTPSQATEAFF. The DNA of the CDR3 is TGTGCCAGCACCCCCAGCCAGGCCACCGAAGCTTTCTTT.

The chain combines TRBV4-3 with TRBJ2-1; 8 nucleotides agree with TRBD2. The CDR3 spans 14 residues. Trimming took 4 bases from V and 8 from J; bases not matched to a gene: 7. Germline V gives CDR1 LGHNA, CDR2 YSLEER. The CDR3 sequence is CASSLGRGVYEQFF. In DNA, the CDR3 is TGCGCCAGCAGCCTCGGGCGGGGGGTTTATGAGCAGTTCTTC.

V and J are TRBV5-1 and TRBJ2-7; 7 bases are a match to TRBD1. The CDR3 runs to 15 residues. J gave up 2 bases and V 0 bases, and 5 bases lay outside the gene matches. Germline-derived CDR1 and CDR2 are SGHRS and YFSETQ. CDR3 coding DNA: TGCGCCAGCAGCTTGGGGGGGACAGAAACCTACGAGCAGTACTTC. Its translation is CASSLGGTETYEQYF.

This clone was picked up many times. The chain carries TRBV5-6 and TRBJ2-1; no firm D call. V was trimmed by 4 bases and J by 8 bases, leaving 10 bases between them. The germline CDR1 and CDR2 sequences are SGHDT and YYEEEE. The length of the CDR3 is 12 residues. CDR3: CASSVVRYEQFF. The CDR3 nucleotides read TGTGCCAGCAGCGTGGTGAGGTATGAGCAGTTCTTC.

This clone was seen only once. The V gene is TRBV7-2, the J gene TRBJ1-2; no reliable D call. The CDR3 consists of 16 residues. V was clipped by 4 bases and J by 0 bases, with 15 bases between them. Per the germline V gene, CDR1 is SGHTA and CDR2 is FQGNSA. The CDR3 nucleotides are TGTGCCAGCAGCTCCCCTGAAACGCGATCTAACTATGGCTACACCTTC. This sequence encodes CASSSPETRSNYGYTF.

This chain joins TRBV28 and TRBJ1-3, with D maybe TRBD1 (5 bases). V dropped 7 bases and J dropped 4 bases, with 14 bases sitting between them. This CDR3 region has 14 residues. Per germline, CDR1 MDHEN and CDR2 SYDVKM. CDR3 loop: CASTRGVVGNTIYF. CDR3 DNA sequence: TGTGCCAGCACGCGGGGGGTGGTGGGAAACACCATATATTTT.

This chain uses TRBV27 with TRBJ1-1; the match to TRBD1 covers 7 bases. V lost 3 bases to trimming and J lost 10 bases; unmatched junction nucleotides: 2. The germline V gene encodes CDR1 MNHEY and CDR2 SMNVEV (reference sequence). The CDR3 extends over 11 amino acids. The DNA of the CDR3 is TGTGCCAGCAGTTTGGGACAGAGAGCTTTCTTT. Protein product: CASSLGQRAFF.

V gene TRBV2 combines with J gene TRBJ1-6; D may be TRBD1 (5 bases). Germline assignment: CDR1 SNHLY and CDR2 FYNNEI. Trimming shortened V by 7 bases and J by 1 base, and 11 bases separated the two germline ends. There are 15 residues in the CDR3. The CDR3 region is CASNLGVSYNSPLHF. DNA of the CDR3: TGTGCCAGCAACCTAGGGGTATCCTATAATTCACCCCTCCACTTT.

V and J are TRBV11-2 and TRBJ2-1, with TRBD2 matching 10 bases. There are 17 residues in the CDR3. Germline assignment: CDR1 SGHAT and CDR2 FQNNGV. V trimming: 6 bases; J trimming: 4 bases; junction bases outside the gene matches: 12. As DNA, the CDR3 is TGTGCCAGCAGACTAGCGGGGCTAGGGATGATTTACAATGAGCAGTTCTTC. It translates to CASRLAGLGMIYNEQFF.

The chain links TRBV7-2 to TRBJ1-3; possible D gene TRBD1, 5 bases. Germline V lookup: CDR1 SGHTA, CDR2 FQGNSA. Trimming took 10 bases from V and 0 from J, leaving 13 bases between them. The CDR3 is made up of 14 amino acids. The CDR3 loop reads CATHAGNSGNTIYF. Written as DNA, the CDR3 is TGTGCCACCCACGCAGGGAACTCTGGAAACACCATATATTTT.

V usage is TRBV19 and J usage is TRBJ1-6; the D gene is possibly TRBD1 (5 bases). The CDR3 sequence is 14 residues long. Germline values: CDR1 LNHDA, CDR2 SQIVND (reference sequence). Trimming cost V 3 bases and J 7 bases, with 10 bases left between them. CDR3 nucleotide sequence: TGTGCCAGTAGTATGGCCAGGGCGAATTCACCCCTCCACTTT. Translation gives CASSMARANSPLHF.

This clone was counted between two and nine times. The chain combines TRBV13 with TRBJ2-1, with 11 bases aligning to TRBD1. Trimming removed 2 bases from V and 10 bases from J; junction bases left unmatched: 4. The CDR3 extends over 14 amino acids. Germline values: CDR1 PRHDT, CDR2 FYEKMQ (reference sequence). The CDR3 loop is CASSLLDRGPEQFF. CDR3 in DNA: TGTGCCAGCAGCTTATTGGACAGGGGGCCCGAGCAGTTCTTC.

The chain carries TRBV27 and TRBJ2-1, with a possible D match to TRBD2 (6 bases). Germline CDR1 MNHEY, CDR2 SMNVEV (reference sequence). V was shortened by 3 bases and J by 2 bases, with 14 bases between the two germline ends. CDR3 length equals 16 residues. DNA for the CDR3: TGTGCCAGCAGTTTCCTCCCCCGGGGGACCTACAATGAGCAGTTCTTC. Translating gives CASSFLPRGTYNEQFF.

The chain is built from TRBV28 and TRBJ1-2, with D perhaps TRBD1 (5 bases). Per germline, CDR1 MDHEN and CDR2 SYDVKM. Trimming took off 6 bases at V and 2 bases at J, with 13 bases between the two ends. The CDR3 runs 14 residues. The CDR3 region is CASRRAGGNYGYTF. The CDR3 nucleotides read TGTGCCAGCAGGCGAGCGGGGGGGAACTATGGCTACACCTTC.

Only a few counts were recorded for this clone. This chain uses TRBV7-9 with TRBJ1-1; D is uncertain. CDR1 SEHNR and CDR2 FQNEAQ come from the germline V gene (reference sequence). V was shortened by 5 bases and J by 0 bases, with 7 bases between the two germline ends. The CDR3 is 13 amino acids. The CDR3 loop reads CASSASVNTEAFF. In DNA, the CDR3 is TGTGCCAGCAGCGCCTCAGTGAACACTGAAGCTTTCTTT.

CDR3 nucleotides: TGTGCCAGCTGTTGCTGGTCGGGACAGGGTAACACAGATACGCAGTATTTT. Protein sequence: CASCCWSGQGNTDTQYF. The chain combines TRBV27 with TRBJ2-3; 9 nucleotides match TRBD1. The CDR3 covers 17 residues. Germline V gene sequence: CDR1 MNHEY, CDR2 SMNVEV (reference sequence). Losses at the gene ends were 8 bases for V and 2 bases for J; bases not matched to a gene: 14.

Regarding this clone: At one end the junction does not follow the germline gene, possibly because of a read error. The chain carries TRBV9 and TRBJ1-2; D possibly corresponds to TRBD1 (5 bases). Germline loops: CDR1 SGDLS, CDR2 YYNGEE. This CDR3 contains 9 residues. CDR3 amino acids: CASSPRGTF. As DNA, the CDR3 is TGTGCCAGCAGCCCGCGGGGGACTTTC.

This sequence joins TRBV15 and TRBJ2-3; 10 bases line up with TRBD2. The CDR3 has 17 amino acids. V dropped 0 bases and J dropped 3; count of bases not matched to a gene: 6. CDR1 and CDR2 (germline): LNHNV, YYDKDF (reference sequence). CDR3 in amino acids: CATSREGVSGGTDTQYF. Here the CDR3 DNA reads TGTGCCACCAGCAGAGAAGGGGTTAGCGGGGGGACAGATACGCAGTATTTT.

This chain links TRBV2 with TRBJ2-1, with 10 nucleotides matching TRBD2. The germline CDR1 and CDR2 sequences are SNHLY and FYNNEI. Trimming cost V 0 bases and J 10 bases; bases outside gene matches: 3. CDR3 size: 14 residues. The DNA of the CDR3 is TGTGCCAGCAGTGAAGCGGAGCGGGGGGGCGAGCAGTTCTTC. It translates to CASSEAERGGEQFF.

The genes are TRBV27 and TRBJ2-7, with 8 bases identical to TRBD1. The junction had 8 bases not matched to a gene; V was cut back by 7 bases and J by 3 bases. Per the germline V gene, CDR1 is MNHEY and CDR2 is SMNVEV (reference sequence). The CDR3 extends over 14 amino acids. This CDR3 is CASTSGQVGYEQYF. CDR3 nucleotides: TGTGCCAGCACATCGGGACAGGTGGGCTACGAGCAGTACTTC.

This sequence joins TRBV11-1 and TRBJ2-5; D gene uncertain. Germline CDR1 reads SGHAT; CDR2 reads FQDESV (reference sequence). V was trimmed by 5 bases and J by 4 bases, leaving 8 bases between them. The CDR3 totals 12 residues. CDR3 loop: CASSPSGETQYF. CDR3 bases: TGTGCCAGCAGCCCATCGGGAGAGACCCAGTACTTC.

V usage is TRBV27 and J usage is TRBJ1-2, with TRBD1 identical over 8 bases. CDR3 length: 15 residues. Germline CDR1 is MNHEY and CDR2 is SMNVEV (reference sequence). The junction had 8 bases not matched to a gene; V was cut back by 3 bases and J by 5 bases. CDR3 amino acids: CASSFGRGLLYGYTF. CDR3 DNA: TGTGCCAGCAGTTTCGGCAGGGGGCTATTATATGGCTACACCTTC.

This chain connects TRBV4-1 to TRBJ1-5; D may be TRBD1 (5 bases). The CDR3 consists of 17 residues. V shed 0 bases and J shed 4 bases, with 16 bases lying between them. Germline loops: CDR1 MGHRA, CDR2 YSYEKL. CDR3 sequence reads: CASSQESDRRGNQPQHF. The CDR3 bases are TGCGCCAGCAGCCAAGAATCAGATAGGCGGGGGAATCAGCCCCAGCATTTT.

The J gene is TRBJ2-6, the V gene TRBV4-2; D is unresolved. Between the trimmed V and J ends, which lost 3 bases and 4 bases, there was a span of 7 bases. This CDR3 is built from 14 residues. Germline V gene lookup returns CDR1 LGHNA and CDR2 YNFKEQ. In DNA form, the CDR3 reads TGTGCCAGCAGCCAGGGCACCGGGGCCAACGTCCTGACTTTC. Amino acids: CASSQGTGANVLTF.

J is TRBJ2-1 and V is TRBV2; D may be TRBD1 (5 bases). The V and J ends lost 0 bases and 8 bases respectively, with 17 bases between them. The CDR3 totals 16 residues. Germline V CDR1 and CDR2: SNHLY, FYNNEI. DNA for the CDR3: TGTGCCAGCAGTGAAGCGCTTCCAGGGCCCCTCGATGAGCAGTTCTTC. Amino acids: CASSEALPGPLDEQFF.

This chain uses TRBV28 with TRBJ2-4; 12 nucleotides line up with TRBD1. Trimming at V came to 6 bases and at J to 7 bases, leaving 7 bases not matched to a gene. This CDR3 is 15 amino acids long. Germline V CDR1 and CDR2: MDHEN, SYDVKM. This CDR3 is CASRYGTGGLNIQYF. The CDR3 nucleotides read TGTGCCAGCAGATATGGGACAGGGGGCTTGAACATTCAGTACTTC.

The chain links TRBV19 to TRBJ2-1; D perhaps matches TRBD2 (5 bases). CDR3 length: 14 residues. Germline values: CDR1 LNHDA, CDR2 SQIVND (reference sequence). V lost 8 bases and J lost 0, with 11 bases in between. CDR3 loop: CASRRRSSYNEQFF. The CDR3 DNA reads TGTGCCAGTCGGAGGAGAAGCTCCTACAATGAGCAGTTCTTC.

This clone appeared once. The J gene is TRBJ1-1, the V gene TRBV2, with D possibly matching TRBD1 (6 bases). Looked up from germline, CDR1 is SNHLY and CDR2 is FYNNEI. The CDR3 is 13 amino acids. With 8 bases removed from V and 7 bases from J, the gap between germline ends came to 17 bases. CDR3 DNA sequence: TGTGCCAGCGGGGGATCGGGACACGGTGAAGCTTTCTTT. This translates into CASGGSGHGEAFF.

The rearrangement joins TRBV27 to TRBJ1-2, with D tentatively TRBD1 (5 bases). V gave up 0 bases and J gave up 4 bases, with 9 bases separating them. The CDR3 is 14 residues long. The V gene's germline CDR1 is MNHEY and CDR2 SMNVEV (reference sequence). This CDR3 is CASSLSGVGYGYTF. The CDR3 nucleotides are TGTGCCAGCAGTTTATCAGGGGTCGGCTATGGCTACACCTTC.

The chain combines TRBV7-6 with TRBJ2-2; a possible D gene is TRBD1 (6 bases). Germline V CDR1 and CDR2: SGHVS, FNYEAQ. The CDR3 is 14 residues long. V shed 6 bases and J shed 2 bases, with 10 bases lying between them. The CDR3 sequence: CASSYRANTGELFF. The CDR3, as DNA: TGTGCCAGCAGTTACAGGGCCAACACCGGGGAGCTGTTTTTT.

The rearrangement joins TRBV9 to TRBJ2-1, with D hard to call. The germline V and J ends were trimmed by 0 bases and 7 bases, with 14 bases remaining between them. The CDR3 is 15 residues long. Germline CDR1 and CDR2: SGDLS and YYNGEE. CDR3 nucleotides: TGTGCCAGCAGCGTAGCTCAGCGCCCTAGGAATGAGCAGTTCTTC. Protein sequence: CASSVAQRPRNEQFF.